A single sample gave rise to the 7 T cell receptor beta chains below, sequenced in a study of brain metastases from non-small cell lung cancer. The assay was immunoSEQ multiplex PCR, and TCRdb's table has in-frame clones only and misses some. The data hold about 1,500 clones, with just over 90% observed a single time. Material: tissue from a brain metastasis. The receptors shown here come from a donor aged 40 or older with non-small cell lung cancer.

The chain employs TRBV5-6 and TRBJ2-3; D is possibly TRBD2 (5 bases). V shed 0 bases and J shed 4 bases, with 6 bases lying between them. Per germline, CDR1 SGHDT and CDR2 YYEEEE. The CDR3 length is 13 residues. CDR3 protein: CASSLAGADTQYF. In nucleotides, the CDR3 is TGTGCCAGCAGCTTGGCCGGGGCAGATACGCAGTATTTT.

CDR3 loop: CASSMWKLVSTGELFF. Written as DNA, the CDR3 is TGTGCCAGTAGTATGTGGAAACTAGTTTCCACCGGGGAGCTGTTTTTT. The J gene is TRBJ2-2, the V gene TRBV19; D may be TRBD2 (5 bases). The V end lost 3 bases, the J end lost 4 bases, and 15 bases lay between the germline ends. CDR1 and CDR2 (germline): LNHDA, SQIVND (reference sequence). This CDR3 region has 16 residues.

This clone was seen just once. The gene calls are TRBV10-3 and TRBJ1-1; unclear D gene. This CDR3 region has 15 residues. Germline CDR1 ENHRY, CDR2 SYGVKD. The V and J ends lost 2 bases and 0 bases respectively, with 10 bases between them. The CDR3 spells CAISEILGMNTEAFF. In DNA, the CDR3 is TGTGCCATCAGTGAGATTCTTGGGATGAACACTGAAGCTTTCTTT.

The rearrangement uses TRBV5-1 and TRBJ2-7; 9 bases match TRBD1. Germline-derived CDR1 and CDR2 are SGHRS and YFSETQ. This CDR3 has 13 residues. Germline trimming cut 1 base from V and 5 bases from J; bases unmatched to any gene: 1. Here the CDR3 reads CASSLTGGHEQYF. CDR3 sequence (DNA): TGCGCCAGCAGCTTGACAGGGGGCCACGAGCAGTACTTC.

This clone was observed a handful of times. The chain combines TRBV7-2 with TRBJ2-5, with 9 bases fitting TRBD2. J gave up 5 bases and V 1 base, and 11 bases lay outside the gene matches. The CDR3 is 17 residues long. Looked up from germline, CDR1 is SGHTA and CDR2 is FQGNSA. CDR3 in amino acids: CASSLGRDFAGGETQYF. Here the CDR3 DNA reads TGTGCCAGCAGCTTAGGCCGTGACTTCGCGGGGGGGGAGACCCAGTACTTC.

V gene TRBV7-9 combines with J gene TRBJ1-2; no reliable D call. V lost 2 bases and J lost 0, with 10 bases in between. CDR3 length: 15 residues. The germline gives CDR1 SEHNR, CDR2 FQNEAQ (reference sequence). The DNA for the CDR3 is TGTGCCAGCAGCTTAAGCAATCCAGCTAACTATGGCTACACCTTC. It codes for CASSLSNPANYGYTF.

V and J are TRBV30 and TRBJ1-1; 7 bases match TRBD1. Germline V gene lookup returns CDR1 GTSNPN and CDR2 SVGIG (reference sequence). J was trimmed by 3 bases and V by 0 bases; bases with no gene match: 7. The CDR3 spans 15 residues. CDR3 sequence: CAWSVRQGSDTEAFF. The CDR3 coding sequence is TGTGCCTGGAGTGTAAGACAGGGCTCGGACACTGAAGCTTTCTTT.